These 26 T cell receptor beta chains share one sample of origin, sequenced in a study of blood T cells in healthy people across ages. Primers used in a second PCR of roughly 6 to 11 cycles were a sample-barcoded 5' primer and a J-beta primer mix. From the 5' RACE reads, TCRdb called clonotypes with MiXCR, one entry per CDR3 protein. Of more than 750,000 distinct CDR3 sequences listed, roughly 28% are singletons. These sequences were also reported in another study, on T cells of mothers and their children.

Sequenced sample: blood. These receptors all stem from a woman aged 40 to 50 in good health.

This clonotype showed up just a few times. The V and J genes are TRBV7-9 and TRBJ2-7; 7 nucleotides line up with TRBD1. The CDR3 sequence is 13 residues long. Germline CDR1 is SEHNR and CDR2 is FQNEAQ (reference sequence). Losses at the gene ends were 10 bases for V and 4 bases for J; bases not matched to a gene: 10. CDR3 sequence reads: CAIPTGIGYEQYF. The CDR3 bases are TGTGCCATCCCGACAGGGATCGGTTACGAGCAGTACTTC.

The chain couples TRBV29-1 to TRBJ2-1; D is possibly TRBD1 (6 bases). The end of the DNA aligns better with TRBJ2-7, so the J call may be wrong. This CDR3 spans 12 amino acids. The V gene's germline CDR1 is SQVTM and CDR2 ANQGSEA. The CDR3 bases are TGCAGCGCTGGACAGCTTTACAATGAGCAGTACTTC. Protein: CSAGQLYNEQYF.

This clonotype was counted a few times. V usage is TRBV7-9 and J usage is TRBJ2-3; 7 nucleotides match TRBD1. Germline trimming cut 5 bases from V and 4 bases from J; bases unmatched to any gene: 12. The CDR3 is made up of 16 amino acids. Looked up from germline, CDR1 is SEHNR and CDR2 is FQNEAQ (reference sequence). The CDR3 bases are TGTGCCAGCAGCCCTCGACAGGGATGGGGCCCAGATACGCAGTATTTT. It is translated as CASSPRQGWGPDTQYF. Filled out from reference TRBV7-9 and TRBJ2-3, the complete variable domain reads DTGVSQNPRHKITKRGQNVTFRCDPISEHNRLYWYRQTLGQGPEFLTYFQNEAQLEKSRLLSDRFSAERPKGSFSTLEIQRTEQGDSAMYLCASSPRQGWGPDTQYFGPGTRLTVL.

V usage is TRBV20-1 and J usage is TRBJ1-3; D not certain. This CDR3 spans 13 amino acids. Per the germline V gene, CDR1 is DFQATT and CDR2 is SNEGSKA (reference sequence). V was clipped by 2 bases and J by 1 base, with 6 bases between them. CDR3 amino acids: CSARKGSGNTIYF. DNA of the CDR3: TGCAGTGCTAGAAAAGGGTCTGGAAACACCATATATTTT.

This clonotype was counted only a few times. The chain couples TRBV13 to TRBJ2-1, with 12 bases matching TRBD2. The J segment lost 3 bases and the V segment lost 7 bases, leaving 10 bases of the junction unmatched. The germline gives CDR1 PRHDT, CDR2 FYEKMQ (reference sequence). This CDR3 has 17 residues. The CDR3 DNA reads TGTGCCAGCAAGAAACTAGCGGGGGGCGTAGGCTACAATGAGCAGTTCTTC. Translated, it gives CASKKLAGGVGYNEQFF. Drawing the rest from reference TRBV13 and TRBJ2-1, the complete variable domain is AAGVIQSPRHLIKEKRETATLKCYPIPRHDTVYWYQQGPGQDPQFLISFYEKMQSDKGSIPDRFSAQQFSDYHSELNMSSLELGDSALYFCASKKLAGGVGYNEQFFGPGTRLTVL.

At least ten counts were recorded for this clonotype. The chain couples TRBV20-1 to TRBJ1-5; TRBD1 matches at 8 bases. Germline V gene sequence: CDR1 DFQATT, CDR2 SNEGSKA (reference sequence). With 4 bases clipped from V and 4 bases from J, the junction kept 3 bases outside the gene matches. The CDR3 sequence is 13 residues long. The CDR3 sequence is CSANRGLNQPQHF. The CDR3 nucleotides are TGCAGTGCTAACAGGGGGTTAAATCAGCCCCAGCATTTT.

This clonotype was detected many times. The rearrangement joins TRBV6-5 to TRBJ2-7, with no clear D. The V gene's germline CDR1 is MNHEY and CDR2 SVGAGI. Trimming left V 5 bases short and J 0 bases short, with 14 bases between. The CDR3 has 15 amino acids. The CDR3: CASSIGFGLSYEQYF. CDR3 nucleotide sequence: TGTGCCAGCAGTATCGGATTCGGTCTCTCCTACGAGCAGTACTTC.

V gene TRBV6-1 combines with J gene TRBJ2-1, with 9 bases aligning to TRBD2. The trim removed 2 bases at V and 12 bases at J, leaving 5 bases unmatched. CDR3 length: 13 residues. Germline V lookup: CDR1 MNHNS, CDR2 SASEGT. CDR3 DNA: TGTGCCAGCAGTGAACATTCGACTAGCGGGCAGTTCTTC. The encoded protein is CASSEHSTSGQFF.

This clonotype was seen at least ten times. The chain employs TRBV10-3 and TRBJ2-7; TRBD1 agrees at 7 bases. V shed 4 bases and J 3 bases; nucleotides not matched to a gene: 9. CDR1 is ENHRY, CDR2 SYGVKD, per germline. The CDR3 extends over 15 amino acids. The CDR3 DNA sequence: TGTGCCATCAGTGGCGGGTCACAGGGGAGCTACGAGCAGTACTTC. Translated: CAISGGSQGSYEQYF.

A word on this clonotype: Being one base from a much bigger clone, this may be a read error. The rearrangement links TRBV10-3 to TRBJ2-1, with D perhaps TRBD2 (5 bases). Germline V lookup: CDR1 ENHRY, CDR2 SYGVKD. The CDR3 contains 13 residues. In DNA, the CDR3 is TGTGCCACCAGTGAGTACGGGGTTAATGAGCAGTTCTTC. Translated, it gives CATSEYGVNEQFF.

The V gene is TRBV5-1, the J gene TRBJ1-1; possible D gene TRBD1, 6 bases. The CDR3 consists of 16 residues. Germline CDR1 and CDR2: SGHRS and YFSETQ. Trimming took 0 bases from V and 2 from J, leaving 14 bases between them. CDR3 region: CASSLEGQRINTEAFF. In nucleotides, the CDR3 is TGCGCCAGCAGCTTGGAGGGACAAAGGATCAACACTGAAGCTTTCTTT.

This clonotype was seen only a few times. The rearrangement joins TRBV15 to TRBJ2-1, with D unclear. Trimming shortened V by 1 base and J by 2 bases, and 9 bases separated the two germline ends. The germline V gene encodes CDR1 LNHNV and CDR2 YYDKDF (reference sequence). This CDR3 contains 15 residues. The CDR3, as DNA: TGTGCCACCAGCAGAGTGAAGGGAACCTACAATGAGCAGTTCTTC. It is translated as CATSRVKGTYNEQFF.

The chain is built from TRBV18 and TRBJ2-3; either TRBD1 or TRBD2 may supply D (5 bases each). The germline CDR1 and CDR2 sequences are KGHSH and LQKENI. The CDR3 has 16 amino acids. The germline V and J ends were trimmed by 3 bases and 0 bases, with 13 bases remaining between them. The DNA for the CDR3 is TGTGCCAGCTCACCCCGGGGACGCCTCAGCACAGATACGCAGTATTTT. As protein: CASSPRGRLSTDTQYF.

This clonotype was seen ten or more times. V and J are TRBV7-2 and TRBJ2-1, with a possible D match to TRBD1 (5 bases). This CDR3 is built from 14 residues. With 3 bases removed from V and 7 bases from J, the gap between germline ends came to 13 bases. CDR1 SGHTA and CDR2 FQGNSA come from the germline V gene. CDR3 coding DNA: TGTGCCAGCAGCTTGGACCAAAACAGGAATGAGCAGTTCTTC. Protein product: CASSLDQNRNEQFF.

As regards this clonotype: A much larger clone sits a single nucleotide away, making a read error possible. This sequence joins TRBV27 and TRBJ1-2; D is ambiguous. In germline, CDR1 is MNHEY, CDR2 SMNVEV (reference sequence). V was clipped by 4 bases and J by 8 bases, with 17 bases between them. The CDR3 sequence is 14 residues long. The CDR3 loop reads CASSSQFSRKGYTF. CDR3 coding DNA: TGTGCCAGCAGTTCCCAATTCTCCAGGAAAGGCTACACCTTC.

In this sample, this clonotype turned up a few times. This chain joins TRBV4-2 and TRBJ2-3; D unclear. V lost 4 bases and J lost 2, with 7 bases in between. This CDR3 is 13 amino acids long. The germline V gene encodes CDR1 LGHNA and CDR2 YNFKEQ. The CDR3 DNA reads as TGTGCCAGCAGCCGGATTGACACAGATACGCAGTATTTT. It yields the protein CASSRIDTDTQYF.

This clonotype was counted between two and nine times. The gene calls are TRBV5-4 and TRBJ2-1; 9 bases are shared with TRBD2. Germline values: CDR1 SGHNT, CDR2 YYREEE (reference sequence). There are 16 residues in the CDR3. The ends lost 6 bases at V and 3 bases at J; junction bases unmatched: 10. The CDR3 DNA follows: TGTGCCAGCACCTCCGGTAGCGGGGGAGTCTACAATGAGCAGTTCTTC. It is translated as CASTSGSGGVYNEQFF.

As for this clonotype: This may be a read error, as it is one base from a much larger clone. This chain connects TRBV7-9 to TRBJ2-1, with 9 bases aligning to TRBD2. The CDR3 has 13 residues. Losses at the gene ends were 5 bases for V and 13 bases for J; bases not matched to a gene: 9. In germline, CDR1 is SEHNR, CDR2 FQNEAQ (reference sequence). This chain's CDR3 is CASSTSSGGAQFF. CDR3 sequence (DNA): TGTGCCAGCAGCACAAGTAGCGGGGGCGCCCAGTTCTTC.

Notes on this clonotype: A much larger clone sits a single nucleotide away, making a read error possible. The J gene is TRBJ1-2, the V gene TRBV6-2 or TRBV6-3; no definite D call. Per germline, CDR1 MNHEY and CDR2 SVGEGT. The CDR3 consists of 13 residues. The V and J ends lost 4 bases and 7 bases respectively, with 13 bases between them. The CDR3 DNA reads as TGTGCCAGCAGTTTGGTAGGGCGAATTGGCTACACCTTC. Amino acid sequence: CASSLVGRIGYTF.

Only a few counts were recorded for this clonotype. V is TRBV18 and J is TRBJ1-2; D unclear. This CDR3 is built from 15 residues. Germline-derived CDR1 and CDR2 are KGHSH and LQKENI. Deletions cut 0 bases from V and 2 bases from J, with 10 bases between. CDR3 protein: CASSPPSRTNYGYTF. CDR3 nucleotides: TGTGCCAGCTCACCACCGTCCCGTACGAACTATGGCTACACCTTC.

The chain recombines TRBV4-3 with TRBJ1-2; a possible D gene is TRBD1 (5 bases). Between the trimmed V and J ends, which lost 0 bases and 4 bases, there was a span of 15 bases. The CDR3 is 16 residues long. Germline CDR1 is LGHNA and CDR2 is YSLEER. The CDR3 loop reads CASSQEGPGVAYGYTF. CDR3 in DNA: TGCGCCAGCAGCCAAGAAGGTCCGGGGGTTGCCTATGGCTACACCTTC.

Regarding this clonotype: A junction end diverges from the germline sequence, so it may reflect a read error. Here the CDR3 reads CASRLGADTQDF. CDR3 sequence (DNA): TGCGCCAGCAGGCTGGGGGCTGATACGCAGGATTTT. The chain joins TRBV5-1 to TRBJ2-3; D is perhaps TRBD1 (6 bases). The CDR3 is 12 residues long. In germline, CDR1 is SGHRS, CDR2 YFSETQ.

This clonotype was detected only a few times. The rearrangement joins TRBV6-2 or TRBV6-3 to TRBJ2-5; the match to TRBD2 covers 13 bases. The CDR3 loop spans 15 amino acids. CDR1 MNHEY and CDR2 SVGEGT come from the germline V gene. V shed 6 bases, J shed 3 bases, and the junction held 4 bases outside the gene matches. CDR3 in amino acids: CASSSGLAGEETQYF. The DNA for the CDR3 is TGTGCCAGCAGCTCTGGACTAGCGGGGGAAGAGACCCAGTACTTC.

The table lists this clonotype with a few counts. The chain joins TRBV20-1 to TRBJ2-2; tentative D call: TRBD1 (5 bases). The V end lost 0 bases, the J end lost 7 bases, and 6 bases lay between the germline ends. The CDR3 length is 12 residues. Germline V CDR1 and CDR2: DFQATT, SNEGSKA (reference sequence). Here the CDR3 DNA reads TGCAGTGCTAGAGAAAGGGGCGGGGAGCTGTTTTTT. It translates to CSARERGGELFF.

The CDR3 sequence is CASSLEKGAGYTF. CDR3 nucleotides: TGTGCCAGCAGTTTAGAGAAGGGGGCTGGCTACACCTTC. V is TRBV27 and J is TRBJ1-2, with TRBD1 matching over 7 bases. V was pared by 2 bases and J by 7 bases, with 4 bases of the junction left unmatched. The CDR3 is made up of 13 amino acids. Germline loops: CDR1 MNHEY, CDR2 SMNVEV (reference sequence).

This clonotype was detected many times. The chain uses TRBV29-1 and TRBJ2-3, with D possibly matching TRBD2 (6 bases). The length of the CDR3 is 12 residues. Germline CDR1 is SQVTM and CDR2 is ANQGSEA. The V gene lost 3 bases and the J gene lost 5 bases, with 9 bases spanning the gap. This CDR3 reads CSVEEGVDTQYF. The CDR3 bases are TGCAGCGTTGAGGAGGGCGTAGATACGCAGTATTTT.